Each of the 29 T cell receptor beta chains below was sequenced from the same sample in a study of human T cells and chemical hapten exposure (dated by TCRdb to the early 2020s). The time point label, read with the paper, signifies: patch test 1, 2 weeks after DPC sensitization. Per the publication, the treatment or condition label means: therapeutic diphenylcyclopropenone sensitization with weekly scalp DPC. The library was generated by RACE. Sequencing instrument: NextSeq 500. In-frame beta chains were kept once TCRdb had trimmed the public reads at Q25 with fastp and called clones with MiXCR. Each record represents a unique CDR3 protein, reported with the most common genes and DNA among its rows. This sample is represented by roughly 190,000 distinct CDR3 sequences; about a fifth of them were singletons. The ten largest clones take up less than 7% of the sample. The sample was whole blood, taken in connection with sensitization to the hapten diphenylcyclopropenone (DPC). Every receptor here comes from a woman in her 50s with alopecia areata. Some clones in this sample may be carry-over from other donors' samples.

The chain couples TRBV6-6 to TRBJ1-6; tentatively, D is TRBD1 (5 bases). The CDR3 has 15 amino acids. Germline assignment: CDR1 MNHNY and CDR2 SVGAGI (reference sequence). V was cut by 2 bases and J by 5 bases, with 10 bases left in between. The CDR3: CASSYAGGDNSPLHF. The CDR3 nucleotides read TGTGCCAGCAGTTACGCGGGGGGGGATAATTCACCCCTCCACTTT.

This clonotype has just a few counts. The CDR3 loop reads CSVESTETYNEQFF. The DNA for the CDR3 is TGCAGCGTTGAGTCCACCGAGACCTACAATGAGCAGTTCTTC. The chain carries TRBV29-1 and TRBJ2-1; no definite D call. The germline V and J ends were trimmed by 3 bases and 2 bases, with 11 bases remaining between them. The CDR3 contains 14 residues. The germline CDR1 and CDR2 sequences are SQVTM and ANQGSEA.

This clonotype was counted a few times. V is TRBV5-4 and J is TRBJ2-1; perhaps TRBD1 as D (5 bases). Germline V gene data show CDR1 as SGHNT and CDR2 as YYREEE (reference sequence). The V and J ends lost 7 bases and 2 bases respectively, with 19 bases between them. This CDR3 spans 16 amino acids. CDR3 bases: TGTGCCAGCCTCCCTTCTACAGGCCAGGCCTACAATGAGCAGTTCTTC. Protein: CASLPSTGQAYNEQFF.

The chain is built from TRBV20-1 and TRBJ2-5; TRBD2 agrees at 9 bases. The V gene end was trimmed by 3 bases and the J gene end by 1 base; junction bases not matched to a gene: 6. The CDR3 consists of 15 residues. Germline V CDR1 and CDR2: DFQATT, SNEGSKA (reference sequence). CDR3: CSASRLAGIQETQYF. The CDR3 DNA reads TGCAGTGCTAGTCGGCTAGCGGGAATCCAAGAGACCCAGTACTTC.

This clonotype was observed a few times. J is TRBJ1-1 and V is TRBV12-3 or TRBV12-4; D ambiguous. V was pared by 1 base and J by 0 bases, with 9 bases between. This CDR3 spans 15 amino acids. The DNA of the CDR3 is TGTGCCAGCAGTTTAGAAATGGGATTGAACACTGAAGCTTTCTTT. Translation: CASSLEMGLNTEAFF.

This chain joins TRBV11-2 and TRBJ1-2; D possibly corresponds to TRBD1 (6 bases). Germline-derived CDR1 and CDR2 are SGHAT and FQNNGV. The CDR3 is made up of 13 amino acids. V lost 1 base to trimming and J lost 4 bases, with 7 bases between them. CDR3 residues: CASSLADSYGYTF. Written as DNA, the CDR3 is TGTGCCAGCAGCTTAGCGGACAGCTATGGCTACACCTTC.

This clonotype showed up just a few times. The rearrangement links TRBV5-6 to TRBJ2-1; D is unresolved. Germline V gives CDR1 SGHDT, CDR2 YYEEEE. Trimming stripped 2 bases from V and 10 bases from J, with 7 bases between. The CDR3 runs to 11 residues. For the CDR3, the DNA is TGTGCCAGCAGCTTTATTCGGGAGCAGTTCTTC. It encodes CASSFIREQFF. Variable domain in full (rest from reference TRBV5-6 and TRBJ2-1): DAGVTQSPTHLIKTRGQQVTLRCSPKSGHDTVSWYQQALGQGPQFIFQYYEEEERQRGNFPDRFSGHQFPNYSSELNVNALLLGDSALYLCASSFIREQFFGPGTRLTVL.

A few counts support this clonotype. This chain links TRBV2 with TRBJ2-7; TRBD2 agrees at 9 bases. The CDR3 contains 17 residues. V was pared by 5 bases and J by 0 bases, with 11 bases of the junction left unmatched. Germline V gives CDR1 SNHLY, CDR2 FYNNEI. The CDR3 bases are TGTGCCAGCAGTTCCGGGACTAGCTCAAGAAGCTCCTACGAGCAGTACTTC. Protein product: CASSSGTSSRSSYEQYF.

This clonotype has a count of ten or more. The CDR3 DNA reads TGTGCCAGCAAAACCGGACCGATCTCCTACAATGAGCAGTTCTTC. This codes for CASKTGPISYNEQFF. V and J are TRBV12-3 or TRBV12-4 and TRBJ2-1, with D uncertain. CDR3 length: 15 residues. Deletions cut 7 bases from V and 0 bases from J, with 13 bases between.

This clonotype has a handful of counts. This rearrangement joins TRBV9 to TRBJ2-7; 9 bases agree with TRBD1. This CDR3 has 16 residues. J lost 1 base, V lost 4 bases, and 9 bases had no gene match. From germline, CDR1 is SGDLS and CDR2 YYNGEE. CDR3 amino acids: CASSFSEGTGSYEQYF. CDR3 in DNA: TGTGCCAGCAGCTTCAGTGAGGGGACAGGGTCCTACGAGCAGTACTTC. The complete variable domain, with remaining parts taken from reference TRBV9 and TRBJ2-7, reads DSGVTQTPKHLITATGQRVTLRCSPRSGDLSVYWYQQSLDQGLQFLIQYYNGEERAKGNILERFSAQQFPDLHSELNLSSLELGDSALYFCASSFSEGTGSYEQYFGPGTRLTVT.

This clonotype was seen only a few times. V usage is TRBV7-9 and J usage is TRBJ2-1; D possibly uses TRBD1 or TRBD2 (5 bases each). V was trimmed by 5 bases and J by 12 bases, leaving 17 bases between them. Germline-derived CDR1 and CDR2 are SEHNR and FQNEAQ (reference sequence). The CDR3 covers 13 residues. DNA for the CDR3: TGTGCCAGCAGCATGGGGACCACGGATCGGCAGTTCTTC. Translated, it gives CASSMGTTDRQFF. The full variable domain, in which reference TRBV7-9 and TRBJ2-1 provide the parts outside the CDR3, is DTGVSQNPRHKITKRGQNVTFRCDPISEHNRLYWYRQTLGQGPEFLTYFQNEAQLEKSRLLSDRFSAERPKGSFSTLEIQRTEQGDSAMYLCASSMGTTDRQFFGPGTRLTVL.

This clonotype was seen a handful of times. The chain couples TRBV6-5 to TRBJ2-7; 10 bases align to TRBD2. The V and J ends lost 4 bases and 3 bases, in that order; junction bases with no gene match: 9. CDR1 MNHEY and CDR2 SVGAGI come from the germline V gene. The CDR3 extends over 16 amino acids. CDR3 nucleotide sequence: TGTGCCAGCAGTTCCGAATGGCTAGCGGGAGTCTACGAGCAGTACTTC. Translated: CASSSEWLAGVYEQYF.

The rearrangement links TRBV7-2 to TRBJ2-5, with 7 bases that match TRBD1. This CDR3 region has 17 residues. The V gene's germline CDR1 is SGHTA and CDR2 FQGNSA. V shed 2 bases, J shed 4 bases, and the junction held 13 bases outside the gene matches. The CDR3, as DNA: TGTGCCAGCAGCTTAAGTGTACAGGGGTTTTTTAGAGAGACCCAGTACTTC. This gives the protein CASSLSVQGFFRETQYF.

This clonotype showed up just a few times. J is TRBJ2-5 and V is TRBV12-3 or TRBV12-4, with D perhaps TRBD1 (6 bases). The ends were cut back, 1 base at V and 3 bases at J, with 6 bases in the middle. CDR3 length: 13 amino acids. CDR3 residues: CASSLGTEETQYF. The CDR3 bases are TGTGCCAGCAGTTTAGGGACAGAAGAGACCCAGTACTTC.

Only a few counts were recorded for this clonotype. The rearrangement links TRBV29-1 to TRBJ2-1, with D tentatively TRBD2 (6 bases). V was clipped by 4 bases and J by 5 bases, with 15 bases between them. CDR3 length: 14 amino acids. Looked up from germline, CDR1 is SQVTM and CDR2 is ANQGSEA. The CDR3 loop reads CSVGVAGNNNEQFF. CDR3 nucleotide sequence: TGCAGCGTTGGGGTGGCGGGGAACAACAATGAGCAGTTCTTC.

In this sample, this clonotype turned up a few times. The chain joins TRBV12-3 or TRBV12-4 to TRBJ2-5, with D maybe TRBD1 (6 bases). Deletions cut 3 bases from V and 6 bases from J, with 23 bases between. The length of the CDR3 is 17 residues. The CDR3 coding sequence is TGTGCCAGCAGTTTCTACTTAGACAGGAGGTCGTTGCAGACCCAGTACTTC. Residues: CASSFYLDRRSLQTQYF.

DNA for the CDR3: TGCAGCGGTACCCTAGCGGCCCTCCAAGAGACCCAGTACTTC. This translates into CSGTLAALQETQYF. V gene TRBV20-1 combines with J gene TRBJ2-5; 7 nucleotides match TRBD2. The CDR3 extends over 14 amino acids. Per germline, CDR1 DFQATT and CDR2 SNEGSKA (reference sequence).

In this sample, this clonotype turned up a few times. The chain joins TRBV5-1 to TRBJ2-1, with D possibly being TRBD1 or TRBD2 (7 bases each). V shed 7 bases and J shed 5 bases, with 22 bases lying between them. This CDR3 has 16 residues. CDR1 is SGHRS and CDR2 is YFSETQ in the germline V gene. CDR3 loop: CASAPREGARNNEQFF. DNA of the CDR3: TGCGCCAGCGCCCCAAGGGAGGGGGCGCGGAACAATGAGCAGTTCTTC.

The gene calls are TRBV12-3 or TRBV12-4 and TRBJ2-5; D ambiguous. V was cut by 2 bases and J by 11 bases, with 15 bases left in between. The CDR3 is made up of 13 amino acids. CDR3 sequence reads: CASSLIPSRAQYF. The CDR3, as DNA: TGTGCCAGCAGTTTAATCCCCTCCCGGGCGCAGTACTTC.

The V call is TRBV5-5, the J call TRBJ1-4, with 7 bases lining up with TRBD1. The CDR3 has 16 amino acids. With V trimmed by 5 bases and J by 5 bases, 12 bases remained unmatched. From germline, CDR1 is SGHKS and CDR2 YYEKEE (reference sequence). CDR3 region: CASSPPPGQQNEKLFF. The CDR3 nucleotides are TGTGCCAGCAGTCCTCCCCCGGGACAGCAGAATGAAAAACTGTTTTTT.

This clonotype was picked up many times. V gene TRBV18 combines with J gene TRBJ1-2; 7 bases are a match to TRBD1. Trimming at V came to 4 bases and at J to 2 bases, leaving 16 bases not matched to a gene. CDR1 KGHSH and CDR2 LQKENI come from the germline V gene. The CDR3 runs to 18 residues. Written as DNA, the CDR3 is TGTGCCAGCTCACTCGTTTTGATGACAGGGAAAGTAAACTATGGCTACACCTTC. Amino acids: CASSLVLMTGKVNYGYTF. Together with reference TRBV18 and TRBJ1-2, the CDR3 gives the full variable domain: NAGVMQNPRHLVRRRGQEARLRCSPMKGHSHVYWYRQLPEEGLKFMVYLQKENIIDESGMPKERFSAEFPKEGPSILRIQQVVRGDSAAYFCASSLVLMTGKVNYGYTFGSGTRLTVV.

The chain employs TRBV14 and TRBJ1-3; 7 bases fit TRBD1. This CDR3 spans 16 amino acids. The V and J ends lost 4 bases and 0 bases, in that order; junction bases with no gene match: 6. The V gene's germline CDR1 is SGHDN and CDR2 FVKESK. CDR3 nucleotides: TGTGCCAGCAGCCCGACAGGGAGGCTCTCTGGAAACACCATATATTTT. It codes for CASSPTGRLSGNTIYF.

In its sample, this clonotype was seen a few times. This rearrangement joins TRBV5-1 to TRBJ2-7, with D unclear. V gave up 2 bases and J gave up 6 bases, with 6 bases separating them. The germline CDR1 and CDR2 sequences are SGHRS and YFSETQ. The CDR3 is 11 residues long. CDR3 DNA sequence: TGCGCCAGCAGCTTCTCGTCCGAGCAGTACTTC. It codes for CASSFSSEQYF.

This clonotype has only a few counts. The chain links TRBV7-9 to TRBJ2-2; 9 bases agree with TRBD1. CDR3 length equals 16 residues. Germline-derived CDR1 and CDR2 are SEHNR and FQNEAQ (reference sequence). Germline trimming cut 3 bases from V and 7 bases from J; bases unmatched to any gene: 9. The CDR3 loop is CASSFMDRGRDGELFF. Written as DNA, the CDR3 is TGTGCCAGCAGCTTCATGGACAGGGGTCGTGACGGGGAGCTGTTTTTT.

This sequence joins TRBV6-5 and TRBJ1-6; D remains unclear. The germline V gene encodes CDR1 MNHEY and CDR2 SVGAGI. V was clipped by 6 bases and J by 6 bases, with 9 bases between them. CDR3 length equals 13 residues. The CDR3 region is CASSRLLNSPLHF. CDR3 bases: TGTGCCAGCAGCAGACTACTTAATTCACCCCTCCACTTT.

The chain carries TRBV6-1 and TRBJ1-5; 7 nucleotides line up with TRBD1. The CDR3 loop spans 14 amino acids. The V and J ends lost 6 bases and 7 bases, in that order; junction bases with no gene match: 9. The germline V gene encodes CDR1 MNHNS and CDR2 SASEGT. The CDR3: CASSVDRLGQPQHF. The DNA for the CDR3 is TGTGCCAGCAGCGTGGACAGGTTAGGGCAGCCCCAGCATTTT.

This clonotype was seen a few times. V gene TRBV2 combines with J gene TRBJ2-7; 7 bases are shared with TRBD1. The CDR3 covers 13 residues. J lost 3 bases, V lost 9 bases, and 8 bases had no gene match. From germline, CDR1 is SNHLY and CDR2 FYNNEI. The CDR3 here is CASRDSAIYEQYF. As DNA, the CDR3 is TGTGCCAGTCGGGACAGCGCTATCTACGAGCAGTACTTC. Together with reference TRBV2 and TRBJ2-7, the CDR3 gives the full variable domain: EPEVTQTPSHQVTQMGQEVILRCVPISNHLYFYWYRQILGQKVEFLVSFYNNEISEKSEIFDDQFSVERPDGSNFTLKIRSTKLEDSAMYFCASRDSAIYEQYFGPGTRLTVT.

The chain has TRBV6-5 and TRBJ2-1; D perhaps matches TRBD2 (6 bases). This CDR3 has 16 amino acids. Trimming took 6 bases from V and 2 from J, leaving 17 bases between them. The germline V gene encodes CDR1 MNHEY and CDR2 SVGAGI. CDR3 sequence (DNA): TGTGCCAGCAGCAAACTAGTGGGAGGCCCCTACAATGAGCAGTTCTTC. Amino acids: CASSKLVGGPYNEQFF.

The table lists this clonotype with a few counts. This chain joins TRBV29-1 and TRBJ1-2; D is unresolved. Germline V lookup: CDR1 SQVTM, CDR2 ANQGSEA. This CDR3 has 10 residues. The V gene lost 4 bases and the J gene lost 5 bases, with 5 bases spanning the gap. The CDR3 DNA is TGCAGCGTTGGTGAATATGGCTACACCTTC. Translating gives CSVGEYGYTF.